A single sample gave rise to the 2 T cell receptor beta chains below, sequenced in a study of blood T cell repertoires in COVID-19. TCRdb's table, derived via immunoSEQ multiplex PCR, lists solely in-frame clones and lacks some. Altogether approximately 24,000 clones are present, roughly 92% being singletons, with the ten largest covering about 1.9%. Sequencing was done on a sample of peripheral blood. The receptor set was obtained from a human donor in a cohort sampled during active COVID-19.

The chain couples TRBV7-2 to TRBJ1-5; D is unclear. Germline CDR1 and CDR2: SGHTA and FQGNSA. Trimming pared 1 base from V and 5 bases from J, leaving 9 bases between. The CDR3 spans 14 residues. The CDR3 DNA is TGTGCCAGCAGCTTAGATCCAGGCGATCAGCCCCAGCATTTT. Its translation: CASSLDPGDQPQHF.

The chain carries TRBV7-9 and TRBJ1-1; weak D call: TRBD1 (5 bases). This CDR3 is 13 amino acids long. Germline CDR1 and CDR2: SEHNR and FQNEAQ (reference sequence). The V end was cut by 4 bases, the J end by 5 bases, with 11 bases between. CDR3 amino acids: CASSSRQTTEAFF. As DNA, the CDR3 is TGTGCCAGCAGCTCAAGACAGACAACTGAAGCTTTCTTT.